Listed here are 21 T cell receptor beta chains from one sample, sequenced in a study of post-analysis software for immune sequencing data. Study results and caveats: Patients had higher frequencies than controls of roughly 5 TRBV segments, including TRBV5-6, TRBV5-1 and TRBV20-1.

The antigens of these receptors remain unknown. Sequencing libraries made from TCR beta cDNA carried unique molecular identifiers. In TCRdb, the PCR reads were re-called with MiXCR into one record per CDR3 protein. This table holds around 200,000 distinct CDR3 sequences, around 30% found once. The material sequenced was blood. The receptors here all came from a girl between 2 and 17 years old with multiple sclerosis.

The table lists this clonotype with a few counts. The rearrangement uses TRBV5-6 and TRBJ1-1, with D possibly TRBD1 on 5 matching bases. V was pared by 2 bases and J by 6 bases, with 17 bases between. The CDR3 runs 15 residues. Germline CDR1 is SGHDT and CDR2 is YYEEEE. The CDR3 region is CASSFRQGRGAEAFF. The CDR3 DNA reads TGTGCCAGCAGCTTCCGTCAGGGACGGGGCGCTGAAGCTTTCTTT.

With regard to this clonotype: A much larger clone differs from this one at a single base, so this may be a read error. V and J are TRBV5-1 and TRBJ1-2; D not certain. The length of the CDR3 is 13 residues. Germline V CDR1 and CDR2: SGHRS, YFSETQ. Trimming removed 5 bases from V and 7 bases from J, with 15 bases in between. For the CDR3, the DNA is TGCGCCAGCAGACAAAAGGAAGCCGGTGGCTACACCTTC. Encoded protein: CASRQKEAGGYTF.

This clonotype was picked up many times. V usage is TRBV29-1 and J usage is TRBJ2-7, with D tentatively TRBD1 or TRBD2 (6 bases each). The length of the CDR3 is 12 residues. V lost 6 bases and J lost 5, with 14 bases in between. Germline CDR1 reads SQVTM; CDR2 reads ANQGSEA. Written as DNA, the CDR3 is TGCAGCGTCGAGGGGGGTACAGACGAGCAGTACTTC. Translating it yields CSVEGGTDEQYF.

The chain employs TRBV7-9 and TRBJ2-5; D is perhaps TRBD2 (6 bases). Deletions cut 1 base from V and 5 bases from J, with 14 bases between. This CDR3 has 15 residues. The V gene's germline CDR1 is SEHNR and CDR2 FQNEAQ (reference sequence). CDR3 region: CASSLDGGKWETQYF. CDR3 coding DNA: TGTGCCAGCAGCTTAGACGGAGGGAAGTGGGAGACCCAGTACTTC.

Concerning this clonotype: A much larger clone lies a single base off, so this may be a read error. This chain's CDR3 is CASSPRGRGNEQYF. The CDR3 DNA is TGTGCCAGCAGTCCCCGCGGTCGGGGCAATGAGCAGTACTTC. This chain joins TRBV11-1 and TRBJ2-5; the D gene could be TRBD1 or TRBD2 (5 bases each). This CDR3 region has 14 residues. The ends were cut back, 6 bases at V and 11 bases at J, with 22 bases in the middle. Germline V gives CDR1 SGHAT, CDR2 FQDESV (reference sequence).

This chain connects TRBV28 to TRBJ1-3; a weak D match, TRBD1 (5 bases). Germline loops: CDR1 MDHEN, CDR2 SYDVKM. The CDR3 totals 14 residues. The ends were cut back, 7 bases at V and 4 bases at J, with 14 bases in the middle. CDR3 in DNA: TGTGCCAGCAATTCGGGACGCCTCGGAAACACCATATATTTT. Residues: CASNSGRLGNTIYF. Drawing the rest from reference TRBV28 and TRBJ1-3, the complete variable domain is DVKVTQSSRYLVKRTGEKVFLECVQDMDHENMFWYRQDPGLGLRLIYFSYDVKMKEKGDIPEGYSVSREKKERFSLILESASTNQTSMYLCASNSGRLGNTIYFGEGSWLTVV.

The chain carries TRBV7-9 and TRBJ1-1; a weak D match, TRBD1 (5 bases). Germline V lookup: CDR1 SEHNR, CDR2 FQNEAQ (reference sequence). V was cut by 1 base and J by 8 bases, with 17 bases left in between. The CDR3 extends over 15 amino acids. DNA for the CDR3: TGTGCCAGCAGCTTAGGGGACGGACTGAACCGAGAAGCTTTCTTT. It codes for CASSLGDGLNREAFF.

This clonotype came up many times. J is TRBJ2-3 and V is TRBV7-9, with 9 bases lining up with TRBD2. V lost 5 bases and J lost 2; bases outside the gene matches: 2. CDR1 is SEHNR and CDR2 is FQNEAQ in the germline V gene (reference sequence). The CDR3 is 14 amino acids. The CDR3 loop reads CASSGLAHTDTQYF. The CDR3 DNA reads as TGTGCCAGCAGCGGACTAGCGCACACAGATACGCAGTATTTT.

This clonotype came up many times. J is TRBJ2-7 and V is TRBV12-3 or TRBV12-4; D is perhaps TRBD2 (6 bases). There are 12 residues in the CDR3. V was shortened by 4 bases and J by 3 bases, with 7 bases between the two germline ends. CDR3 nucleotide sequence: TGTGCCAGCAGTTGGGACTTCTACGAGCAGTACTTC. It is translated as CASSWDFYEQYF.

This rearrangement joins TRBV30 to TRBJ2-1, with TRBD2 matching over 8 bases. Germline V gene sequence: CDR1 GTSNPN, CDR2 SVGIG (reference sequence). There are 14 residues in the CDR3. V was pared by 5 bases and J by 8 bases, with 11 bases of the junction left unmatched. The chain's CDR3 is CAWEAGRAVDEQFF. CDR3 sequence (DNA): TGTGCCTGGGAAGCCGGGAGGGCCGTAGATGAGCAGTTCTTC. The whole variable domain, remainder taken from reference TRBV30 and TRBJ2-1, is SQTIHQWPATLVQPVGSPLSLECTVEGTSNPNLYWYRQAAGRGLQLLFYSVGIGQISSEVPQNLSASRPQDRQFILSSKKLLLSDSGFYLCAWEAGRAVDEQFFGPGTRLTVL.

This clonotype showed up just a few times. The chain links TRBV12-3 or TRBV12-4 to TRBJ2-5, with TRBD1 as a possible D gene (5 bases). The CDR3 is 14 amino acids. Between the trimmed V and J ends, which lost 7 bases and 2 bases, there was a span of 14 bases. The CDR3 here is CASNKGLHQETQYF. The CDR3 nucleotides are TGTGCCAGCAACAAGGGGCTACATCAAGAGACCCAGTACTTC.

This clonotype has only one observation. With a much larger clone just one base away, this may be a read error. The chain employs TRBV5-1 and TRBJ2-1, with D hard to call. The germline V gene has CDR1 SGHRS and CDR2 YFSETQ. The CDR3 has 15 amino acids. Trimming cost V 0 bases and J 8 bases, with 15 bases left between them. Here the CDR3 DNA reads TGCGCCAGCAGCTTGGCTGGGGAAGGGTTCGATGAGCAGTTCTTC. Its translation is CASSLAGEGFDEQFF.

Only a few counts were recorded for this clonotype. The CDR3 loop is CASSFDSQFGGEQFF. The CDR3 region has the DNA TGTGCCAGCAGTTTTGATTCCCAATTCGGGGGTGAGCAGTTCTTC. The J gene is TRBJ2-1, the V gene TRBV27; perhaps TRBD2 as D (6 bases). The CDR3 covers 15 residues. V was clipped by 3 bases and J by 9 bases, with 18 bases between them. Germline CDR1 and CDR2: MNHEY and SMNVEV (reference sequence).

Ten or more counts support this clonotype. The chain employs TRBV5-1 and TRBJ2-7; D not certain. The CDR3 runs to 14 residues. The V and J ends lost 4 bases and 5 bases respectively, with 16 bases between them. Germline lookup yields CDR1 SGHRS and CDR2 YFSETQ. This chain's CDR3 is CASSSGETLDEQYF. CDR3 coding DNA: TGCGCCAGCAGCAGTGGCGAGACCCTTGACGAGCAGTACTTC.

This clonotype was seen repeatedly, ten times or more. The genes are TRBV12-3 or TRBV12-4 and TRBJ1-2; D is possibly TRBD1 (6 bases). This CDR3 comprises 13 residues. V lost 3 bases and J lost 4, with 9 bases in between. The CDR3 sequence: CASSLDRSYGYTF. In DNA form, the CDR3 reads TGTGCCAGCAGTTTGGACAGATCCTATGGCTACACCTTC.

This clonotype has only a few counts. CDR3 DNA: TGTGCCATCGGGCTTGGTAAGGGTCAGCCCCAGCATTTT. Translating gives CAIGLGKGQPQHF. V usage is TRBV15 and J usage is TRBJ1-5; D unclear. V lost 10 bases to trimming and J lost 6 bases, with 16 bases between them. This CDR3 contains 13 residues. Germline-derived CDR1 and CDR2 are LNHNV and YYDKDF (reference sequence).

The table lists this clonotype with a few counts. V and J are TRBV7-2 and TRBJ1-1, with D possibly being TRBD1 (5 bases). The CDR3 totals 15 residues. Trimming shortened V by 0 bases and J by 3 bases, and 11 bases separated the two germline ends. Germline V CDR1 and CDR2: SGHTA, FQGNSA. The CDR3 is CASSLALGGDTEAFF. The CDR3 bases are TGTGCCAGCAGCTTAGCGTTGGGGGGGGACACTGAAGCTTTCTTT.

This clonotype has ten or more counts. V usage is TRBV20-1 and J usage is TRBJ1-2; tentative D call: TRBD1 (5 bases). CDR3 length equals 11 residues. V lost 6 bases and J lost 7, with 12 bases in between. Germline V gene lookup returns CDR1 DFQATT and CDR2 SNEGSKA (reference sequence). The CDR3 here is CSANGGVGYTF. DNA for the CDR3: TGCAGTGCAAACGGGGGGGTTGGCTACACCTTC.

About this clonotype: Possible read error: a much larger clone is one base away. The rearrangement links TRBV5-1 to TRBJ2-5; 7 bases agree with TRBD2. With 0 bases clipped from V and 4 bases from J, the junction kept 15 bases outside the gene matches. The CDR3 covers 18 residues. The germline gives CDR1 SGHRS, CDR2 YFSETQ. This CDR3 is CASSLGLAVLAYRETQYF. In DNA, the CDR3 is TGCGCCAGCAGCTTGGGGCTAGCGGTACTTGCTTACCGAGAGACCCAGTACTTC.

This clonotype has ten or more counts. The chain couples TRBV10-3 to TRBJ2-7; 8 bases match TRBD1. The CDR3 sequence is 14 residues long. Germline CDR1 reads ENHRY; CDR2 reads SYGVKD. V gave up 9 bases and J gave up 5 bases; unmatched junction bases: 12. The CDR3 DNA sequence: TGTGCCATTTCCCTCGGCAGGGGGCTGGACGAGCAGTACTTC. It encodes CAISLGRGLDEQYF.

This clonotype was picked up a small number of times. The V call is TRBV6-2 or TRBV6-3, the J call TRBJ1-5; TRBD1 agrees at 8 bases. V was clipped by 7 bases and J by 3 bases; unmatched bases: 8. Germline loops: CDR1 MNHEY, CDR2 SVGEGT. The CDR3 spans 15 residues. The CDR3 region is CASTEDRVNNQPQHF. The CDR3 DNA sequence: TGTGCCAGCACCGAGGACAGGGTGAACAATCAGCCCCAGCATTTT.